This T cell receptor (beta chain) emerged from a study of PD-1 blockade in classical Hodgkin lymphoma. Study conclusions and caveats: Complete responders had baseline diversity similar to newly diagnosed patients. Newly diagnosed patients were reported to exhibit reduced baseline TCR diversity relative to healthy donors. Any patient who commenced nivolumab under 1 year after ASCT was excluded. With CD4+ cells, TCR diversity rose significantly by C4D1, but not with CD8+ cells.

The CDR3 extends over 12 amino acids. Germline V gives CDR1 SGHRS, CDR2 YFSETQ. V was clipped by 4 bases and J by 8 bases, with 12 bases between them. The protocol was immunoSEQ multiplex PCR, while the TCRdb copy is restricted to in-frame clones and leaves out a portion. This sample has around 20,000 clones, with around 70% found just once. Noted time point: cycle 4 day 1 (C4D1), after 6 weeks of nivolumab. All patients relapsed after autologous stem cell transplantation, and brentuximab vedotin exposure varied. For this clone: No antigen is known for it.

The material was peripheral blood mononuclear cells (PBMCs), obtained before the fourth cycle of nivolumab. This receptor was obtained from a human donor with classical Hodgkin lymphoma. This chain links TRBV5-1 with TRBJ1-2, with D possibly TRBD1 on 5 matching bases. Here the CDR3 DNA reads TGCGCCAGCAGCACAAGCCAGGGAGGCTACACCTTC. Translated: CASSTSQGGYTF.